Each of the 22 T cell receptor beta chains below was sequenced from the same sample in a study of long-term antiretroviral therapy in people with HIV (dated by TCRdb to between 2021 and 2024). The immunoSEQ hsTCRB v3.0 assay was used at survey level resolution to sequence the TRB variable region. TCRdb's version of the immuneACCESS table is confined to in-frame rearrangements and falls short of the full clone set. An unresolved V gene accounts for under half of the shortfall where checked; the remainder is of unknown origin. This sample lists tens of thousands of clones; 75% to 90% were detected once. Approximately 7.8% of the sample rests with the top ten. Sequenced here: unsorted PBMCs, sampled 0.3 years after starting antiretroviral therapy. All receptors derive from a man between 35 and 55 years old with HIV.

The chain has TRBV11-2 and TRBJ2-1, with D perhaps given as TRBD1 or TRBD2 (5 bases each). V gave up 5 bases and J gave up 10 bases, with 12 bases separating them. The CDR3 is made up of 12 amino acids. Germline CDR1 is SGHAT and CDR2 is FQNNGV. This CDR3 is CASSPLGREQFF. Written as DNA, the CDR3 is TGTGCCAGCAGCCCCTTGGGACGGGAGCAGTTCTTC.

This rearrangement joins TRBV28 to TRBJ1-4; possible D gene TRBD1, 5 bases. CDR1 is MDHEN, CDR2 SYDVKM, per germline. The V end was cut by 3 bases, the J end by 8 bases, with 16 bases between. This CDR3 region has 15 residues. For the CDR3, the DNA is TGTGCCAGCAGTTTGCCCGGGGTACGGGGGGAAAAACTGTTTTTT. It yields the protein CASSLPGVRGEKLFF.

The J gene is TRBJ2-1, the V gene TRBV28; 10 bases are shared with TRBD2. Germline loops: CDR1 MDHEN, CDR2 SYDVKM. The CDR3 runs to 16 residues. V lost 6 bases and J lost 3; bases outside the gene matches: 8. CDR3 protein: CASREGTSGDYNEQFF. As DNA, the CDR3 is TGTGCCAGCAGGGAGGGAACTAGCGGGGACTACAATGAGCAGTTCTTC.

This clone occurred once. The gene calls are TRBV5-5 and TRBJ1-6; TRBD1 might be the D (5 bases). The CDR3 is made up of 15 amino acids. The V end was cut by 4 bases, the J end by 8 bases, with 16 bases between. Germline assignment: CDR1 SGHKS and CDR2 YYEKEE (reference sequence). CDR3 residues: CASSPAPGEYSPLHF. The CDR3 bases are TGTGCCAGCAGCCCAGCACCGGGGGAGTATTCACCCCTCCACTTT.

The chain carries TRBV1 and TRBJ2-6; the table calls TRBD1, which could not be checked here. TRBV1 is a known pseudogene. The CDR3 runs 14 residues. This CDR3 reads CTSSSGAGANVLTF. CDR3 DNA: TGCACCAGCAGTTCAGGGGCTGGGGCCAACGTCCTGACTTTC.

The gene calls are TRBV9 and TRBJ2-7; a possible D gene is TRBD2 (6 bases). There are 14 residues in the CDR3. Trimming cost V 4 bases and J 7 bases, with 18 bases left between them. The V gene's germline CDR1 is SGDLS and CDR2 YYNGEE. The CDR3 sequence: CASSSSGGGGEQYF. In DNA form, the CDR3 reads TGTGCCAGCAGCTCTAGTGGTGGGGGAGGAGAGCAGTACTTC.

The chain recombines TRBV11-2 with TRBJ1-2; D is uncertain. The CDR3 covers 15 residues. V dropped 4 bases and J dropped 2 bases, with 14 bases sitting between them. Germline CDR1 and CDR2: SGHAT and FQNNGV. The DNA for the CDR3 is TGTGCCAGCAGCTCCTTAAGGTCTCTGAACTATGGCTACACCTTC. This sequence encodes CASSSLRSLNYGYTF.

This rearrangement joins TRBV25-1 to TRBJ2-3; 9 positions match TRBD2. CDR3 length: 13 amino acids. After removal of 6 bases from V and 3 bases from J, the junction contained 1 base not matched to a gene. Germline V gene data show CDR1 as MGHDK and CDR2 as SYGVNS. The CDR3 region has the DNA TGTGCCAGCAGCGGACTAGCGACAGATACGCAGTATTTT. This encodes CASSGLATDTQYF.

The chain recombines TRBV27 with TRBJ2-7; 7 nucleotides match TRBD1. With V trimmed by 6 bases and J by 1 base, 9 bases remained unmatched. This CDR3 contains 15 residues. The germline V gene encodes CDR1 MNHEY and CDR2 SMNVEV (reference sequence). This CDR3 reads CASSLGWDRSYEQYF. CDR3 DNA: TGTGCCAGCAGCCTGGGGTGGGACAGATCCTACGAGCAGTACTTC.

The chain employs TRBV13 and TRBJ2-2; 10 nucleotides line up with TRBD2. Germline assignment: CDR1 PRHDT and CDR2 FYEKMQ (reference sequence). Losses at the gene ends were 5 bases for V and 5 bases for J; bases not matched to a gene: 5. The CDR3 has 15 amino acids. The chain's CDR3 is CASSATSGDTGELFF. Written as DNA, the CDR3 is TGTGCCAGCAGCGCAACTAGCGGGGATACCGGGGAGCTGTTTTTT. The full variable domain, with the rest looked up from reference TRBV13 and TRBJ2-2, is AAGVIQSPRHLIKEKRETATLKCYPIPRHDTVYWYQQGPGQDPQFLISFYEKMQSDKGSIPDRFSAQQFSDYHSELNMSSLELGDSALYFCASSATSGDTGELFFGEGSRLTVL.

The gene calls are TRBV6-1 and TRBJ2-7; D is uncertain. CDR3 length equals 14 residues. V lost 1 base to trimming and J lost 3 bases, with 10 bases between them. Germline CDR1 and CDR2: MNHNS and SASEGT. The CDR3 region is CASSEGPSVYEQYF. The CDR3 coding sequence is TGTGCCAGCAGTGAAGGGCCGTCCGTCTACGAGCAGTACTTC.

This clone was counted only a few times. CDR3 protein: CASSLETSGSSYEQYF. For the CDR3, the DNA is TGTGCCAGCAGCTTAGAGACTAGCGGGAGCTCCTACGAGCAGTACTTC. V usage is TRBV7-6 and J usage is TRBJ2-7; TRBD2 matches at 12 bases. The germline gives CDR1 SGHVS, CDR2 FNYEAQ. The CDR3 has 16 amino acids. Trimming cost V 1 base and J 0 bases; bases outside gene matches: 1. Supplemented by reference TRBV7-6 and TRBJ2-7, the full variable domain reads GAGVSQSPRYKVTKRGQDVALRCDPISGHVSLYWYRQALGQGPEFLTYFNYEAQQDKSGLPNDRFSAERPEGSISTLTIQRTEQRDSAMYRCASSLETSGSSYEQYFGPGTRLTVT.

The rearrangement links TRBV28 to TRBJ2-7, with unresolved D. Germline CDR1 MDHEN, CDR2 SYDVKM. V was cut by 8 bases and J by 4 bases, with 12 bases left in between. The CDR3 is 12 residues long. The CDR3 is CASGRTGYEQYF. The DNA of the CDR3 is TGTGCCAGCGGACGGACGGGTTACGAGCAGTACTTC.

The V call is TRBV19, the J call TRBJ2-7; 9 bases line up with TRBD2. V trimming: 6 bases; J trimming: 3 bases; junction bases outside the gene matches: 9. The CDR3 covers 15 residues. Germline values: CDR1 LNHDA, CDR2 SQIVND (reference sequence). The CDR3 DNA sequence: TGTGCCAGTAGAAGGGGTCCTAGCGGGGACTACGAGCAGTACTTC. Its translation is CASRRGPSGDYEQYF.

V gene TRBV5-1 combines with J gene TRBJ2-2, with D maybe TRBD1 (6 bases). The CDR3 runs 16 residues. Trimming stripped 6 bases from V and 7 bases from J, with 22 bases between. CDR1 SGHRS and CDR2 YFSETQ come from the germline V gene. The DNA for the CDR3 is TGCGCCAGCAAGCTGACCATACAGGGAACGGTCGGGGAGCTGTTTTTT. It is translated as CASKLTIQGTVGELFF.

This chain connects TRBV9 to TRBJ2-2, with D maybe TRBD2 (6 bases). The CDR3 runs to 15 residues. V was clipped by 0 bases and J by 6 bases, with 12 bases between them. Per the germline V gene, CDR1 is SGDLS and CDR2 is YYNGEE. The CDR3 reads CASSVALAGPGELFF. The CDR3 DNA is TGTGCCAGCAGCGTAGCCCTGGCGGGGCCCGGGGAGCTGTTTTTT.

V gene TRBV7-2 combines with J gene TRBJ2-5, with 8 nucleotides matching TRBD2. The CDR3 has 14 amino acids. V shed 6 bases, J shed 5 bases, and the junction held 8 bases outside the gene matches. Germline values: CDR1 SGHTA, CDR2 FQGNSA. The CDR3 spells CASRGGGRWETQYF. The CDR3 bases are TGTGCCAGCAGGGGCGGGGGGCGATGGGAGACCCAGTACTTC.

The chain employs TRBV4-3 and TRBJ2-1, with D perhaps TRBD2 (6 bases). V lost 4 bases to trimming and J lost 5 bases, with 15 bases between them. Germline lookup yields CDR1 LGHNA and CDR2 YSLEER. The CDR3 contains 15 residues. DNA of the CDR3: TGCGCCAGCAGCCTCGAAATGGCGGGAAACAATGAGCAGTTCTTC. Its protein product is CASSLEMAGNNEQFF.

This clone has more than one count but fewer than ten. This rearrangement joins TRBV28 to TRBJ1-1; the D gene is possibly TRBD1 (6 bases). V lost 9 bases and J lost 9, with 17 bases in between. In germline, CDR1 is MDHEN, CDR2 SYDVKM. CDR3 length equals 12 residues. CDR3 bases: TGTGCCAGTGTACAGGGTTCGAGTAAAGCTTTCTTT. Translated, it gives CASVQGSSKAFF.

In this sample, this clone turned up once. The chain employs TRBV7-8 and TRBJ2-7; D is unclear. V lost 5 bases and J lost 3, with 5 bases in between. The CDR3 is 11 residues long. The germline CDR1 and CDR2 sequences are SGHVS and FQNEAQ. The CDR3 bases are TGTGCCAGCAGCCCGAACTACGAGCAGTACTTC. Translation gives CASSPNYEQYF.

The rearrangement joins TRBV10-3 to TRBJ1-5, with no clear D. V was shortened by 8 bases and J by 8 bases, with 13 bases between the two germline ends. Germline loops: CDR1 ENHRY, CDR2 SYGVKD. CDR3 length: 12 residues. CDR3 in amino acids: CAIGGGSEPQHF. The CDR3 DNA sequence: TGTGCCATCGGAGGAGGCAGTGAGCCCCAGCATTTT.

This clone was found a few times. The rearrangement joins TRBV2 to TRBJ1-4; no definite D call. Trimming took 5 bases from V and 0 from J, leaving 10 bases between them. Germline V gene lookup returns CDR1 SNHLY and CDR2 FYNNEI. The CDR3 has 15 residues. The chain's CDR3 is CASSPGIATNEKLFF. The DNA of the CDR3 is TGTGCCAGCAGTCCGGGGATAGCAACTAATGAAAAACTGTTTTTT.